Included here is one T cell receptor (beta chain) sequence, with context. This entry is derived from a study of blood T cell repertoires in COVID-19. Looking at the study overall: Sites in the United States, Italy and Spain provided acute and convalescent COVID-19 samples.

Germline CDR1 MDHEN, CDR2 SYDVKM. The CDR3 is 14 residues long. The V segment lost 7 bases and the J segment 4 bases; nucleotides outside the gene matches: 9. Here immunoSEQ multiplex PCR was the method, and the copy in TCRdb shows in-frame clones only, minus some. The data contain roughly 300,000 clones, 65% to 85% of them singletons. The sequenced material came from peripheral blood. The receptor comes from a human donor with COVID-19, enrolled during active disease. The donor label of this sample is uncertain. This chain uses TRBV28 with TRBJ1-2, with TRBD1 matching over 7 bases. The CDR3 nucleotides are TGTGCCAGCAAACCGTCGACAGGGTTCTATGGCTACACCTTC. The encoded protein is CASKPSTGFYGYTF.